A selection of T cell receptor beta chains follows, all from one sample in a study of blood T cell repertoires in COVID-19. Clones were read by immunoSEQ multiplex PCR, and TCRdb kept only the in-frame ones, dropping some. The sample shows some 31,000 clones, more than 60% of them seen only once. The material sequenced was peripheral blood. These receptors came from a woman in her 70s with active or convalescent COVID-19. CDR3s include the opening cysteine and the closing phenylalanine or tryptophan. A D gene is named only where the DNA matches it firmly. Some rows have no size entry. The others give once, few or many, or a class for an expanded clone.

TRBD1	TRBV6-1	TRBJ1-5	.	CASSGGAYHRGSNQPQHF	TGTGCCAGCAGTGGAGGGGCCTATCACAGGGGTAGCAATCAGCCCCAGCATTTT
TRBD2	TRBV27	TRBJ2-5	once	CASSFFSGRETQYF	TGTGCCAGCAGTTTCTTTAGCGGGCGGGAGACCCAGTACTTC
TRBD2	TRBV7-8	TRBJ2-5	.	CASSLGGAGGQGETQYF	TGTGCCAGCAGCTTAGGGGGCGCGGGGGGTCAGGGGGAGACCCAGTACTTC
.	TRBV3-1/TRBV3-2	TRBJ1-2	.	CASSQAPGGNYGYTF	TGTGCCAGCAGCCAAGCTCCGGGGGGCAACTATGGCTACACCTTC
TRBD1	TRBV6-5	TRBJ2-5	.	CASSYSRTGGETQYF	TGTGCCAGCAGTTACTCGAGAACAGGGGGCGAGACCCAGTACTTC
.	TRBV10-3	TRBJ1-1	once	CAISESMGGTEAFF	TGTGCCATCAGTGAGTCCATGGGGGGCACTGAAGCTTTCTTT
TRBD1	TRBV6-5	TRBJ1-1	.	CASSYSVRQGASAFF	TGTGCCAGCAGTTACTCGGTTCGACAGGGGGCTTCGGCTTTCTTT
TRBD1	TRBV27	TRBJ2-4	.	CASSPSDRGRVYTKNIQYF	TGTGCCAGCAGTCCCAGTGACAGGGGGCGAGTTTATACCAAAAACATTCAGTACTTC
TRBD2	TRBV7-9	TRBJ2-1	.	CASSLAAAGDYNEQFF	TGTGCCAGCAGCTTAGCGGCAGCGGGGGACTACAATGAGCAGTTCTTC
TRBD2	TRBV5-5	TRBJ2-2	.	CASSLALAGRSLNTGELFF	TGTGCCAGCAGCTTGGCCCTAGCGGGAAGGAGTCTGAACACCGGGGAGCTGTTTTTT
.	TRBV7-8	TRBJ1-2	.	CASSPEDYGYTF	TGTGCCAGCAGCCCGGAGGACTATGGCTACACCTTC
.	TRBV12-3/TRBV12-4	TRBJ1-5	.	CASSPGRQPQHF	TGTGCCAGCAGTCCAGGTCGGCAGCCCCAGCATTTT
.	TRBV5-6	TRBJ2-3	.	CASSPGSLDTQYF	TGTGCCAGCAGCCCCGGGTCCCTGGATACGCAGTATTTT
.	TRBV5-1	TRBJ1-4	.	CASSSGTGRAYEKLFF	TGCGCCAGCAGCTCCGGCACGGGCAGGGCATATGAAAAACTGTTTTTT
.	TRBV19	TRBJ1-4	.	CASSTRQYGEKLFF	TGTGCCAGTAGTACTAGACAGTACGGGGAAAAACTGTTTTTT
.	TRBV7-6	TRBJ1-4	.	CASSFGPGEGEKLFF	TGTGCCAGCAGCTTTGGTCCGGGCGAGGGTGAAAAACTGTTTTTT
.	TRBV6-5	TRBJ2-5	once	CASSNQGTQYF	TGTGCCAGCAGTAACCAGGGGACCCAGTACTTC
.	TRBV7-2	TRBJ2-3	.	CASSLALRGPDTQYF	TGTGCCAGCAGCTTAGCGTTGCGGGGGCCAGATACGCAGTATTTT
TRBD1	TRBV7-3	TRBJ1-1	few	CASSSNRGLNTEAFF	TGTGCCAGCAGCTCCAACAGGGGGTTGAACACTGAAGCTTTCTTT
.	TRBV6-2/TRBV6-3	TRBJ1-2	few	CASSNPDILSYTF	TGTGCCAGCAGCAACCCGGACATTCTTAGCTACACCTTC
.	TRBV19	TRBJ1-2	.	CASSIQYGYTF	TGTGCCAGTAGTATACAGTATGGCTACACCTTC